These 26 T cell receptor beta chains were sequenced from one sample in a study of T cells in Graves' hyperthyroidism and ophthalmopathy. TCR beta CDR3 sequences were amplified from RNA transcripts. An initial round of RT-PCR targeting the TCR CDR3 relied on the HTBI primer set. Each CDR3 protein is one row after TCRdb ran MiXCR on the multiplex PCR reads. Here the sample spans roughly 700,000 distinct CDR3 sequences, approximately 15% being singletons. Source material: blood. These receptor sequences come from a man in his fifties with Graves' hyperthyroidism.

This clonotype showed up many times. The chain joins TRBV2 to TRBJ1-5; D is possibly TRBD1 (6 bases). Germline V CDR1 and CDR2: SNHLY, FYNNEI. The CDR3 sequence is 16 residues long. V dropped 2 bases and J dropped 1 base, with 12 bases sitting between them. Here the CDR3 reads CASSEQGPSSNQPQHF. For the CDR3, the DNA is TGTGCCAGCAGTGAACAGGGGCCATCGAGCAATCAGCCCCAGCATTTT.

This clonotype was seen at least ten times. A read error may account for a junction end that differs from germline. The chain is built from TRBV5-1 and TRBJ1-1; the match to TRBD1 covers 8 bases. Looked up from germline, CDR1 is SGHRS and CDR2 is YFSETQ. The CDR3 contains 14 residues. In DNA, the CDR3 is TGTGCCAGCAGTCCCGACAGGGGCGGCACTGAAGCTTTCTTT. It encodes CASSPDRGGTEAFF.

This clonotype was seen only a few times. CDR3 in DNA: TGTGCCAGCAGCGTAGAAGTAGGGACTAGCGGTTACCAAGAGACCCAGTACTTC. Its protein is CASSVEVGTSGYQETQYF. V usage is TRBV9 and J usage is TRBJ2-5, with 11 bases aligning to TRBD2. V lost 0 bases and J lost 0; bases outside the gene matches: 7. This CDR3 spans 18 amino acids. In germline, CDR1 is SGDLS, CDR2 YYNGEE.

Only a few counts were recorded for this clonotype. The chain has TRBV29-1 and TRBJ2-7; tentative D call: TRBD1 (6 bases). V lost 5 bases and J lost 5, with 22 bases in between. The CDR3 covers 15 residues. Per the germline V gene, CDR1 is SQVTM and CDR2 is ANQGSEA. As DNA, the CDR3 is TGCAGCGTTCGACTTGTCGGGACAACAAAACACGAGCAGTACTTC. Its protein product is CSVRLVGTTKHEQYF.

This clonotype came up a few times. One base away lies a much larger clone, so this may be a sequencing read error. V gene TRBV2 combines with J gene TRBJ2-7; no clear D. The CDR3 covers 11 residues. Germline lookup yields CDR1 SNHLY and CDR2 FYNNEI. CDR3 in amino acids: CTSSEKYEQYF. DNA for the CDR3: TGTACCAGCAGTGAAAAGTACGAGCAGTACTTC.

Ten or more counts support this clonotype. The rearrangement links TRBV5-4 to TRBJ1-1; D remains unclear. CDR1 and CDR2 from the germline V gene are SGHNT and YYREEE (reference sequence). CDR3 size: 13 residues. V gave up 4 bases and J gave up 5 bases, with 12 bases separating them. The CDR3 DNA reads TGTGCCAGCAGCCTGGTAGCGGCGACTGAAGCTTTCTTT. Its translation is CASSLVAATEAFF.

This clonotype was observed many times. The chain couples TRBV29-1 to TRBJ2-5; D may match TRBD1 or TRBD2 (7 bases each). The germline CDR1 and CDR2 sequences are SQVTM and ANQGSEA. The CDR3 is made up of 16 amino acids. V lost 0 bases and J 4 bases, leaving 18 bases between the germline ends. The DNA for the CDR3 is TGCAGCGTTGAAGATCCGCTTACAGGGGAGGGAGAGACCCAGTACTTC. Its protein product is CSVEDPLTGEGETQYF. The full variable domain, rest sourced from reference TRBV29-1 and TRBJ2-5, is SAVISQKPSRDICQRGTSLTIQCQVDSQVTMMFWYRQQPGQSLTLIATANQGSEATYESGFVIDKFPISRPNLTFSTLTVSNMSPEDSSIYLCSVEDPLTGEGETQYFGPGTRLLVL.

This clonotype was seen at least ten times. The rearrangement links TRBV11-2 to TRBJ2-1; D is ambiguous. V was cut by 5 bases and J by 9 bases, with 8 bases left in between. This CDR3 is built from 11 residues. The germline V gene encodes CDR1 SGHAT and CDR2 FQNNGV. In DNA, the CDR3 is TGTGCCAGCAGCCTCGGGTCTGAGCAGTTCTTC. Its protein product is CASSLGSEQFF.

Only a few counts were recorded for this clonotype. The rearrangement links TRBV28 to TRBJ2-2, with 7 nucleotides matching TRBD1. This CDR3 spans 15 amino acids. Germline CDR1 reads MDHEN; CDR2 reads SYDVKM. Trimming at V came to 5 bases and at J to 4 bases, leaving 7 bases not matched to a gene. In DNA form, the CDR3 reads TGTGCCAGCAGTCTAAGGACAGGCCCCACCGGGGAGCTGTTTTTT. This codes for CASSLRTGPTGELFF. Complete variable domain (other parts from reference TRBV28 and TRBJ2-2): DVKVTQSSRYLVKRTGEKVFLECVQDMDHENMFWYRQDPGLGLRLIYFSYDVKMKEKGDIPEGYSVSREKKERFSLILESASTNQTSMYLCASSLRTGPTGELFFGEGSRLTVL.

The chain carries TRBV30 and TRBJ2-3, with D unclear. Germline V CDR1 and CDR2: GTSNPN, SVGIG (reference sequence). The CDR3 covers 11 residues. The ends were cut back, 5 bases at V and 2 bases at J, with 5 bases in the middle. CDR3 nucleotide sequence: TGTGCCTGGGGTCACACAGATACGCAGTATTTT. Encoded protein: CAWGHTDTQYF.

This clonotype was recorded at least ten times. The CDR3 region has the DNA TGTGCCAGCAGTTGGGCGGGACATTCTTACGAGCAGTACTTC. As protein: CASSWAGHSYEQYF. The chain joins TRBV27 to TRBJ2-7; D tentatively fits TRBD1 or TRBD2 (6 bases each). Germline lookup yields CDR1 MNHEY and CDR2 SMNVEV (reference sequence). CDR3 size: 14 residues. Trimming took off 4 bases at V and 4 bases at J, with 14 bases between the two ends.

The chain is built from TRBV6-2 or TRBV6-3 and TRBJ1-1; possible D gene TRBD1, 6 bases. Per the germline V gene, CDR1 is MNHEY and CDR2 is SVGEGT. V gave up 5 bases and J gave up 3 bases, with 19 bases separating them. This CDR3 is 16 amino acids long. CDR3 region: CASSPTAGASDTEAFF. The CDR3 DNA reads as TGTGCCAGCAGTCCTACCGCGGGGGCAAGTGACACTGAAGCTTTCTTT.

This clonotype was recorded at least ten times. The gene calls are TRBV12-3 or TRBV12-4 and TRBJ2-2, with 16 bases lining up with TRBD2. There are 17 residues in the CDR3. Trimming at V came to 5 bases and at J to 4 bases, leaving 4 bases not matched to a gene. DNA of the CDR3: TGTGCCAGCAGTCCCGGGACTAGCGGGAGGGTCACCGGGGAGCTGTTTTTT. Translating gives CASSPGTSGRVTGELFF.

This clonotype was detected ten times or more. The chain employs TRBV29-1 and TRBJ2-3; 8 positions agree with TRBD1. Trimming cost V 4 bases and J 3 bases; bases outside gene matches: 3. The CDR3 contains 13 residues. In germline, CDR1 is SQVTM, CDR2 ANQGSEA. For the CDR3, the DNA is TGCAGCGTTGGGACAGGGAGGACAGATACGCAGTATTTT. Protein product: CSVGTGRTDTQYF.

This clonotype was seen only a few times. The chain is built from TRBV24-1 and TRBJ2-1; 9 positions match TRBD1. Germline-derived CDR1 and CDR2 are KGHDR and SFDVKD. CDR3 size: 16 residues. With 3 bases clipped from V and 2 bases from J, the junction kept 4 bases outside the gene matches. The CDR3, as DNA: TGTGCCACCAGTGATGAGGGACAGGGAACCTACAATGAGCAGTTCTTC. This sequence encodes CATSDEGQGTYNEQFF.

This clonotype was counted only a few times. The chain couples TRBV19 to TRBJ1-1, with no clear D. Between the trimmed V and J ends, which lost 5 bases and 3 bases, there was a span of 10 bases. CDR3 length: 13 amino acids. CDR1 is LNHDA, CDR2 SQIVND, per germline (reference sequence). As DNA, the CDR3 is TGTGCCAGTAGTGCTACCACTTACACTGAAGCTTTCTTT. Its translation is CASSATTYTEAFF.

The chain carries TRBV19 and TRBJ2-7, with D perhaps matching TRBD1 (6 bases). CDR3 length: 14 residues. CDR1 and CDR2 (germline): LNHDA, SQIVND (reference sequence). With 5 bases removed from V and 2 bases from J, the gap between germline ends came to 13 bases. CDR3: CASSHWTDPYEQYF. CDR3 sequence (DNA): TGTGCCAGTAGTCATTGGACAGACCCCTACGAGCAGTACTTC.

This sequence joins TRBV20-1 and TRBJ2-1, with 13 bases aligning to TRBD2. Germline V gene sequence: CDR1 DFQATT, CDR2 SNEGSKA (reference sequence). The trim removed 4 bases at V and 4 bases at J, leaving 1 base unmatched. The CDR3 loop spans 14 amino acids. CDR3 in DNA: TGCAGTGCTAAACTAGCGGGAGGGTACAATGAGCAGTTCTTC. Encoded protein: CSAKLAGGYNEQFF.

This clonotype was found many times. J is TRBJ2-1 and V is TRBV7-3; possibly TRBD2 for D (6 bases). Germline values: CDR1 SGHTA, CDR2 FQGTGA. The CDR3 length is 15 residues. Trimming cost V 2 bases and J 7 bases, with 15 bases left between them. CDR3: CASSLGRGGVNEQFF. As DNA, the CDR3 is TGTGCCAGCAGCTTAGGTCGGGGCGGGGTGAATGAGCAGTTCTTC.

In this sample, this clonotype turned up many times. Here the CDR3 DNA reads TGTGCCAGCAGTTTCGGACGGTATAATGAAAAACTGTTTTTT. It specifies CASSFGRYNEKLFF. The chain couples TRBV12-3 or TRBV12-4 to TRBJ1-4; D gene ambiguous. Trimming left V 3 bases short and J 4 bases short, with 9 bases between. The CDR3 consists of 14 residues.

Only a few counts were recorded for this clonotype. The chain links TRBV6-1 to TRBJ2-1; 11 bases are shared with TRBD2. Germline loops: CDR1 MNHNS, CDR2 SASEGT. V lost 7 bases and J lost 0; bases outside the gene matches: 2. The CDR3 has 15 amino acids. The CDR3 region is CASTLAGGSYNEQFF. The DNA of the CDR3 is TGTGCCAGCACGCTAGCGGGAGGCTCCTACAATGAGCAGTTCTTC.

This clonotype has a count of ten or more. V and J are TRBV15 and TRBJ2-1; D ambiguous. V lost 8 bases, J lost 0 bases, and 14 bases lay in between. The germline gives CDR1 LNHNV, CDR2 YYDKDF (reference sequence). This CDR3 is 15 amino acids long. This CDR3 reads CATSEQKLSYNEQFF. CDR3 coding DNA: TGTGCCACCTCTGAGCAAAAACTCTCCTACAATGAGCAGTTCTTC.

This clonotype was observed many times. This chain connects TRBV28 to TRBJ1-2, with TRBD1 matching over 8 bases. V lost 2 bases, J lost 3 bases, and 2 bases stayed unmatched. The CDR3 sequence is 14 residues long. Germline V gives CDR1 MDHEN, CDR2 SYDVKM. CDR3 DNA sequence: TGTGCCAGCAGTTTACCAGGGGGCCACTATGGCTACACCTTC. It yields the protein CASSLPGGHYGYTF.

Many counts were recorded for this clonotype. The chain carries TRBV12-3 or TRBV12-4 and TRBJ1-3, with 7 bases that match TRBD1. The CDR3 sequence is 16 residues long. Unmatched junction bases numbered 3, after V lost 1 base and J lost 0 bases. The CDR3 reads CASSLEAGGSGNTIYF. The CDR3 DNA sequence: TGTGCCAGCAGTTTAGAAGCAGGGGGCTCTGGAAACACCATATATTTT.

This clonotype was detected many times. The J gene is TRBJ2-7, the V gene TRBV7-9, with 7 bases that match TRBD1. Germline values: CDR1 SEHNR, CDR2 FQNEAQ (reference sequence). Trimming cost V 1 base and J 3 bases; bases outside gene matches: 6. This CDR3 has 15 amino acids. Here the CDR3 DNA reads TGTGCCAGCAGCTTAGTCGCCAGGGGGATCTACGAGCAGTACTTC. Protein: CASSLVARGIYEQYF.

This chain links TRBV29-1 with TRBJ2-5; 12 nucleotides line up with TRBD2. V shed 7 bases and J 1 base; nucleotides not matched to a gene: 4. Germline-derived CDR1 and CDR2 are SQVTM and ANQGSEA. This CDR3 has 14 residues. The CDR3 protein is CSASLAGGQETQYF. The CDR3 nucleotides read TGCAGCGCTTCACTAGCGGGAGGCCAAGAGACCCAGTACTTC.